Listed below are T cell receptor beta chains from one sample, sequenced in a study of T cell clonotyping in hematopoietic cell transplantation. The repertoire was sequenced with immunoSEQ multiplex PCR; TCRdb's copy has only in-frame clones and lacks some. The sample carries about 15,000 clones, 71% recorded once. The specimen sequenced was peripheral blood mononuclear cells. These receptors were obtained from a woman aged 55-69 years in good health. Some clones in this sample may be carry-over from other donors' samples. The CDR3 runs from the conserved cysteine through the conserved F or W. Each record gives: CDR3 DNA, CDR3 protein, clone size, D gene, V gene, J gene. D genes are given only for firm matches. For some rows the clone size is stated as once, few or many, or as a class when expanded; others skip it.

TGTGCCAGCAGTAGGGCCTTCAGGGAAAAACTGTTTTTT	CASSRAFREKLFF	NA	NA	TRBV6-5	TRBJ1-4
TGCAGCGTTGAAGTGGGGCCCGAGCAGTACTTC	CSVEVGPEQYF	NA	NA	TRBV29-1	TRBJ2-7
TGTGCCAGCAGTCTTGGGGGTGGTGGGAGCAATCAGCCCCAGCATTTT	CASSLGGGGSNQPQHF	NA	NA	TRBV5-8	TRBJ1-5
TGCAGTGCTAGAGATCCCCCTGAAGCTTTCTTT	CSARDPPEAFF	NA	NA	TRBV20-1	TRBJ1-1
TGTGCCAGCAGCCCAGGGGGCTCGGGCGAGCAGTACTTC	CASSPGGSGEQYF	NA	TRBD1	TRBV28	TRBJ2-7
TGCAGCGTTGAAGGTTGGGGACAGGATGAGCAGTTCTTC	CSVEGWGQDEQFF	NA	TRBD1	TRBV29-1	TRBJ2-1
TGCGCCAGCAGCCAACGGACAGGTCGCGAGCAGTACTTC	CASSQRTGREQYF	few	TRBD1	TRBV4-3	TRBJ2-7
TGTGCCTGGAGTATCAGCCCCTTGGACTATGGCTACACCTTC	CAWSISPLDYGYTF	NA	NA	TRBV30	TRBJ1-2
TGCAGCGGACCGGACATCCCTAATGAAAAACTGTTTTTT	CSGPDIPNEKLFF	NA	NA	TRBV29-1	TRBJ1-4
TGTGCCAGCAGCCAAAGCACCGGGGAGCTGTTTTTT	CASSQSTGELFF	NA	NA	TRBV14	TRBJ2-2
TGTGCCAGCATGGGGTTCAGGGTGGGGACCTACGAGCAGTACTTC	CASMGFRVGTYEQYF	NA	NA	TRBV6-1	TRBJ2-7
TGTGCCAGCAGTTTAGTTGCAGGGCCCTACGAGCAGTACTTC	CASSLVAGPYEQYF	once	NA	TRBV28	TRBJ2-7
TGTGCCAGCAGTGAGCCTCTTTCCAGGGGTTATGAGCAGTTCTTC	CASSEPLSRGYEQFF	few	NA	TRBV25-1	TRBJ2-1
TGTGCCAGCACCGCGACAGTAGGAGTTGGCTACACCTTC	CASTATVGVGYTF	NA	NA	TRBV27	TRBJ1-2
TGTGCCAGCAGTTCCCCCAGGGGATCGGGCACCGGGGAGCTGTTTTTT	CASSSPRGSGTGELFF	NA	NA	TRBV28	TRBJ2-2
TGTGCCAGCAGCTTACAACAGGGGGTTAGCACAGATACGCAGTATTTT	CASSLQQGVSTDTQYF	NA	TRBD1	TRBV7-2	TRBJ2-3
TGTGCCAGCAGCTTGACAGGGAATCCTGAAGCTTTCTTT	CASSLTGNPEAFF	NA	TRBD1	TRBV7-9	TRBJ1-1
TGTGCCAGCAGGGGGCGGACTAGCTCCTACGAGCAGTACTTC	CASRGRTSSYEQYF	NA	TRBD2	TRBV6-5	TRBJ2-7
TGTGCCAGCAGCCACGGCTTTCGATTTAGTGACAGCTCCTACGAGCAGTACTTC	CASSHGFRFSDSSYEQYF	NA	NA	TRBV14	TRBJ2-7
TGTGCCAGCAGTCTAGACAGGGAAGAGACCCAGTACTTC	CASSLDREETQYF	NA	TRBD1	TRBV27	TRBJ2-5
TGTGCCAGCACCGTAGGTGGGGGTCAGCCCCAGCATTTT	CASTVGGGQPQHF	NA	NA	TRBV6-6	TRBJ1-5
TGTGCCAGCAGCTTTGGACGGGGGATCTACGAGCAGTACTTC	CASSFGRGIYEQYF	NA	NA	TRBV5-6	TRBJ2-7
TGTGCCAGCAGCCATCGGACAGGGGAATATGGCTACACCTTC	CASSHRTGEYGYTF	few	TRBD1	TRBV14	TRBJ1-2
TGTGCCTGGGGGTCGGGCTATGGCTACACCTTC	CAWGSGYGYTF	NA	NA	TRBV30	TRBJ1-2
TGTGCCAGCAGCACCGGGACAGGGGGTGGAGAAAAACTGTTTTTT	CASSTGTGGGEKLFF	NA	TRBD1	TRBV9	TRBJ1-4
TGTGCCAGCAGCTTGGGCGGGATGCAAGAGACCCAGTACTTC	CASSLGGMQETQYF	NA	NA	TRBV5-4	TRBJ2-5
TGTGCCAGCATCGAAACCCTGTGGACGGACTCTGGAAACACCATATATTTT	CASIETLWTDSGNTIYF	once	NA	TRBV2	TRBJ1-3
TGTGCCAGCAGCAGAGGAGGACAAAGTCGGGCCAACGTCCTGACTTTC	CASSRGGQSRANVLTF	NA	NA	TRBV7-1	TRBJ2-6
TGTGCCAGCAGCCAAGATGGGAGACTAGCGGGGCGAGAGACCCAGTACTTC	CASSQDGRLAGRETQYF	NA	TRBD2	TRBV14	TRBJ2-5
TGTGCCAGTAGTACCGGATTTTTGGGCTACACCTTC	CASSTGFLGYTF	NA	NA	TRBV19	TRBJ1-2
TGTGCCAGCCACATAGGATCCATTGGCGGCTACACCTTC	CASHIGSIGGYTF	NA	NA	TRBV6-6	TRBJ1-2
TGTGCCAGCAGTCACCGGGACAGGGGGCAATATGAGCAGTTCTTC	CASSHRDRGQYEQFF	few	TRBD1	TRBV25-1	TRBJ2-1
TGTGCCAGTAGTATACAGGGACAAGCCAGCGGCTACACCTTC	CASSIQGQASGYTF	NA	NA	TRBV19	TRBJ1-2
TGCAGCGTCACCGGGCCGAGGAGCTCCTACGAGCAGTACTTC	CSVTGPRSSYEQYF	NA	NA	TRBV29-1	TRBJ2-7
TGTGCCAGCTCTTATAGCGGGAGGAGGAATGAGCAGTTCTTC	CASSYSGRRNEQFF	medium-sized	TRBD2	TRBV27	TRBJ2-1
TGCGCCAGCAGCTTACAGGGAATGGACTACAATGAGCAGTTCTTC	CASSLQGMDYNEQFF	NA	NA	TRBV4-3	TRBJ2-1
TGTGCCAGCCAAGACTACGGGACCCACTATGGCTACACCTTC	CASQDYGTHYGYTF	NA	NA	TRBV28	TRBJ1-2
TGTGCCAGCAGCCATCCAAGGACTAGCGGGGGGGAGACCCAGTACTTC	CASSHPRTSGGETQYF	NA	TRBD2	TRBV4-2	TRBJ2-5
TGCGCCAGCATGTCCGGGACTTTAAACTATGGCTACACCTTC	CASMSGTLNYGYTF	NA	NA	TRBV5-1	TRBJ1-2
TGTGCCAGCACTCCGACAGAGTTCAATCAGCCCCAGCATTTT	CASTPTEFNQPQHF	NA	NA	TRBV6-6	TRBJ1-5